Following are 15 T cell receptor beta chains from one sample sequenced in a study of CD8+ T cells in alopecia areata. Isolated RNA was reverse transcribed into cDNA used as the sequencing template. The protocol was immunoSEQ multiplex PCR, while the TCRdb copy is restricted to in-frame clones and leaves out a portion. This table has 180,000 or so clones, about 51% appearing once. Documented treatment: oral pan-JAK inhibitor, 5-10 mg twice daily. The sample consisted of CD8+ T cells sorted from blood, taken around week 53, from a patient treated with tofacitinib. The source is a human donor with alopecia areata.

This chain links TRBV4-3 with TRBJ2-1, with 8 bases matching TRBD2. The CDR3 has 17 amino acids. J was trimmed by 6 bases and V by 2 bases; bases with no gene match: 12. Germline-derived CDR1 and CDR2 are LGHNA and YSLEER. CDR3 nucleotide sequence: TGCGCCAGCAGCCAACCCATACTCGGGGGGGGCCTCAATGAGCAGTTCTTC. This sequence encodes CASSQPILGGGLNEQFF.

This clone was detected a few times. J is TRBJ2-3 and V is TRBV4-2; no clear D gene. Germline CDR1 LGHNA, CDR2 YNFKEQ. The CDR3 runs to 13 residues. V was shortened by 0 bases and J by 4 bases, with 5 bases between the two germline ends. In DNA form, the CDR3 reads TGTGCCAGCAGCCAAGATTCCCCAGATACGCAGTATTTT. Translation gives CASSQDSPDTQYF.

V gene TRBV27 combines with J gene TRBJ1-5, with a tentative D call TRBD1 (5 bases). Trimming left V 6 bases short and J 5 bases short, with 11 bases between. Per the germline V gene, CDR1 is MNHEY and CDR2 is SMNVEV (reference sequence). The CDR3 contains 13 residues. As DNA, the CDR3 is TGTGCCAGCAGCTTTCAGGGACATCAGCCCCAGCATTTT. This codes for CASSFQGHQPQHF.

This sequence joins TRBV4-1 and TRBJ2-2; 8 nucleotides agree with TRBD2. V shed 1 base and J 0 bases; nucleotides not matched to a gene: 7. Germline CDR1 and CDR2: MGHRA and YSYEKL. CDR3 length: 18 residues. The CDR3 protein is CASSQAVRGAANTGELFF. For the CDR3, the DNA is TGCGCCAGCAGCCAAGCTGTGCGGGGGGCCGCGAACACCGGGGAGCTGTTTTTT.

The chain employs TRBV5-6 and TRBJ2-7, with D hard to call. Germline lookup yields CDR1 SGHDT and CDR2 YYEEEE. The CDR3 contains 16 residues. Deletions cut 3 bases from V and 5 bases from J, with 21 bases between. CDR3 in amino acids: CASSSGALRPVHEQYF. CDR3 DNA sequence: TGTGCCAGCAGCTCGGGCGCCCTTCGTCCAGTCCACGAGCAGTACTTC.

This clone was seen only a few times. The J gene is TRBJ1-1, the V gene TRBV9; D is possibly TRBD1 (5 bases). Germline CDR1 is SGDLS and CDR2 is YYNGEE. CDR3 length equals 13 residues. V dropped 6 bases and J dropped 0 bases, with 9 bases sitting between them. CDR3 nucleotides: TGTGCCAGCAAGGGGAACATGAACACTGAAGCTTTCTTT. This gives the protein CASKGNMNTEAFF.

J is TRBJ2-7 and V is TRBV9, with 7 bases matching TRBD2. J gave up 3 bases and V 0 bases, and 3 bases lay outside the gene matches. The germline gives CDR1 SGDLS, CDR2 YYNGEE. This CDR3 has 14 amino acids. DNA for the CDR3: TGTGCCAGCAGCGTAGTAGGGGAGGGCTACGAGCAGTACTTC. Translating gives CASSVVGEGYEQYF.

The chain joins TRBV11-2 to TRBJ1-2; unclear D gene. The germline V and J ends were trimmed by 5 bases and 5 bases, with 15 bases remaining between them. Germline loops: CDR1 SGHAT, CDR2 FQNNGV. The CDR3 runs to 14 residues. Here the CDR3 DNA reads TGTGCCAGCAGCCGCCCGCAGGAACGGTATGGCTACACCTTC. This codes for CASSRPQERYGYTF.

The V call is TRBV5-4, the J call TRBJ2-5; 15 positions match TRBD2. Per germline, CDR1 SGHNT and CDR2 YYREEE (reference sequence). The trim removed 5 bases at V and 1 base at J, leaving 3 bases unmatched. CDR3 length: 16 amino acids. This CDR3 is CASSQGLAGGQETQYF. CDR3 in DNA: TGTGCCAGCAGTCAGGGACTAGCGGGGGGCCAAGAGACCCAGTACTTC.

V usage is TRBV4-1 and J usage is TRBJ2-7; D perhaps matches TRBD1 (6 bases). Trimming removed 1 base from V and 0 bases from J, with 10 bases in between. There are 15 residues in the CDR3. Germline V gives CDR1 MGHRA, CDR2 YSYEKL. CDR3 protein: CASSQGEDSSYEQYF. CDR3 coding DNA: TGCGCCAGCAGCCAAGGTGAGGACAGCTCCTACGAGCAGTACTTC.

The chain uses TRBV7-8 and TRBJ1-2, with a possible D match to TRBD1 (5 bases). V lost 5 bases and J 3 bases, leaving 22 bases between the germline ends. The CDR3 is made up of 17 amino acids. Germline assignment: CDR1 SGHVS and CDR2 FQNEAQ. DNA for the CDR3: TGTGCCAGCAGCCCAGAGATTCCTTCAGGGACCTACTATGGCTACACCTTC. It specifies CASSPEIPSGTYYGYTF.

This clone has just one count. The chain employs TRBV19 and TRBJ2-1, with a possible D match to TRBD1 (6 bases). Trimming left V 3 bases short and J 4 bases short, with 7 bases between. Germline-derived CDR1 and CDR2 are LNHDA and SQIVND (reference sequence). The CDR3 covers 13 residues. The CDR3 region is CASSMTGYNEQFF. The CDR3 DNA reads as TGTGCCAGTAGTATGACAGGTTACAATGAGCAGTTCTTC.

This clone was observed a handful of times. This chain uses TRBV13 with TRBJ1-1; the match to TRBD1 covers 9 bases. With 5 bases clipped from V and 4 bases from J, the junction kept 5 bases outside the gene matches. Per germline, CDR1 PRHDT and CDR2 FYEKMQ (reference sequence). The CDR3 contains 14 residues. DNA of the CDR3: TGTGCCAGCAGCCAGGGGGACAGGGTCACTGAAGCTTTCTTT. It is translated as CASSQGDRVTEAFF.

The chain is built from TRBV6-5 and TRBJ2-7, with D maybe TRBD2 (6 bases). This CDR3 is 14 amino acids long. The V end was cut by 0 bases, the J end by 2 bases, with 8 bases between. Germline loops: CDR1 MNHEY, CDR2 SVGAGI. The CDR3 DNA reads TGTGCCAGCAGTTACTCGACGGGGGCCTACGAGCAGTACTTC. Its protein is CASSYSTGAYEQYF.

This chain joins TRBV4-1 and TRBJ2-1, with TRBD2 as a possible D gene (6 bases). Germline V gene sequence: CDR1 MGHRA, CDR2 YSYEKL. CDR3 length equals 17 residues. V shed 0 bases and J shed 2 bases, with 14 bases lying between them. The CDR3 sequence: CASSQDRGLAAYNEQFF. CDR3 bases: TGCGCCAGCAGCCAAGATCGTGGATTAGCGGCCTACAATGAGCAGTTCTTC.